Listed here are 4 T cell receptor beta chains from one sample, sequenced in a study of cytomegalovirus exposure and HLA in healthy donors (dated by TCRdb to about 2017). Library construction relied on the immunoSEQ multiplex PCR assay. Here the immuneACCESS table is served through TCRdb, limited to in-frame sequences with V and J called. Missing clones are a known gap in these copies; in checked studies unresolved V genes cover under half, and the rest lacks a known reason. Recorded for this sample are approximately 130,000 clones; about 90% of them occurred a single time. The top ten clones comprise less than 2% of the sample. The material sequenced was PBMCs. All receptors come from a woman between 18 and 29 years old in good health and CMV-seronegative.

The chain employs TRBV11-2 and TRBJ1-6, with a weak D call TRBD1 (6 bases). The CDR3 has 15 residues. V lost 1 base and J 7 bases, leaving 11 bases between the germline ends. Germline V CDR1 and CDR2: SGHAT, FQNNGV. The CDR3 here is CASSLGVRGNSPLHF. In DNA, the CDR3 is TGTGCCAGCAGCTTAGGGGTTAGGGGGAATTCACCCCTCCACTTT.

This clone was observed once. This chain joins TRBV11-2 and TRBJ2-1, with D possibly TRBD2 on 5 matching bases. The CDR3 has 16 amino acids. CDR1 is SGHAT, CDR2 FQNNGV, per germline. With 2 bases removed from V and 8 bases from J, the gap between germline ends came to 19 bases. The CDR3 sequence is CASSLTPAGADHEQFF. CDR3 nucleotides: TGTGCCAGCAGCTTAACGCCCGCGGGTGCCGACCATGAGCAGTTCTTC.

The sample holds one count of this clone. The genes are TRBV28 and TRBJ1-2, with 7 bases fitting TRBD1. Germline lookup yields CDR1 MDHEN and CDR2 SYDVKM. The V gene end was trimmed by 1 base and the J gene end by 7 bases; junction bases not matched to a gene: 3. The CDR3 is 13 residues long. The CDR3 DNA is TGTGCCAGCAGTTTATTAGGGGGCCCTGGCTACACCTTC. Protein product: CASSLLGGPGYTF.

The rearrangement joins TRBV7-3 to TRBJ2-7; D might be TRBD1 (5 bases). Trimming cost V 1 base and J 4 bases, with 14 bases left between them. The germline CDR1 and CDR2 sequences are SGHTA and FQGTGA. This CDR3 contains 15 residues. The CDR3 here is CASSLSPGNMYEQYF. As DNA, the CDR3 is TGTGCCAGCAGCTTAAGCCCAGGGAATATGTACGAGCAGTACTTC. Full variable domain (missing parts from reference TRBV7-3 and TRBJ2-7): GAGVSQTPSNKVTEKGKYVELRCDPISGHTALYWYRQSLGQGPEFLIYFQGTGAADDSGLPNDRFFAVRPEGSVSTLKIQRTERGDSAVYLCASSLSPGNMYEQYFGPGTRLTVT.